This TCR beta chain came from a study of blood T cell repertoires in COVID-19. The CDR3 runs 16 residues. With 8 bases clipped from V and 7 bases from J, the junction kept 20 bases outside the gene matches. CDR1 is LNHDA, CDR2 SQIVND, per germline (reference sequence). Original processing methods: Scientists estimated how many nucleated cells there were by amplifying reference gene primers. Data came from immunoSEQ multiplex PCR; TCRdb stores just in-frame clones and leaves some out. That table gives V, J and clone size, and the DNA gave D and trimming. The sample includes more than 40,000 clones, around 89% of them seen just once.

Material: peripheral blood. V gene TRBV19 combines with J gene TRBJ2-7, with 7 bases matching TRBD2. This receptor was identified in a man in his forties or fifties with active COVID-19. The CDR3 DNA sequence: TGTGCCAGTTCTCCGCCTGGCGCTAGCGGCTCAGGAGAGCAGTACTTC. As protein: CASSPPGASGSGEQYF.